This is a list of T cell receptor beta chains from one sample in a study of blood T cell repertoires in COVID-19. Some clones are missing from TCRdb's copy, which holds only in-frame ones; the method was immunoSEQ multiplex PCR. The sample has about 270,000 clones; around 88% are singletons. Sequenced input: PBMCs or T cells enriched from blood (not recorded which). The receptors were gathered from a woman aged 40 to 50 with acute COVID-19. Both conserved end residues are part of each CDR3. A D gene is named only where the DNA matches it firmly. Clone size is not always given. Where it is, it says once, few, many or a class for expanded clones.

>.|TRBV30|.|TRBJ1-1|13
CAWSPLYNTEAFF
TGTGCCTGGAGTCCTCTGTATAACACTGAAGCTTTCTTT
>.|TRBV24-1|.|TRBJ2-1|13
CATSDFSPDEQFF
TGTGCCACCAGTGATTTTTCTCCGGATGAGCAGTTCTTC
>.|TRBV6-5|TRBD1|TRBJ1-2|14
CASSIDRGRGGYTF
TGTGCCAGCAGCATCGACAGGGGGCGCGGTGGCTACACCTTC
>.|TRBV7-8|TRBD1|TRBJ2-5|18
CASRYQVGTGGAGETQYF
TGTGCCAGCAGATACCAAGTGGGGACAGGGGGCGCCGGGGAGACCCAGTACTTC
>once|TRBV11-3|.|TRBJ1-1|14
CASSLSGTNTEAFF
TGTGCCAGCAGCTTAAGCGGGACGAACACTGAAGCTTTCTTT
>.|TRBV6-1|TRBD1|TRBJ1-3|19
CASSEALVGTGISGNTIYF
TGTGCCAGCAGTGAAGCGCTTGTCGGGACAGGGATATCTGGAAACACCATATATTTT
>.|TRBV5-1|TRBD2|TRBJ2-1|17
CASSLAPGLAGAYEQFF
TGCGCCAGCAGCTTGGCTCCGGGACTAGCGGGAGCCTATGAGCAGTTCTTC
>.|TRBV4-1|.|TRBJ2-5|15
CASSQENQPNRAQYF
TGCGCCAGCAGCCAAGAAAATCAGCCAAACCGGGCCCAGTACTTC
>few|TRBV9|TRBD2|TRBJ2-3|16
CASSVGATSRFGSKYF
TGTGCCAGCAGCGTAGGCGCGACTAGCAGGTTCGGGTCGAAGTATTTT
>.|TRBV2|.|TRBJ1-2|15
CASRYSGLGARGYTF
TGTGCCAGCAGGTACTCAGGTTTGGGGGCACGAGGCTACACCTTC
>.|TRBV27|.|TRBJ2-7|16
CASTDRSFGRGYEQYF
TGTGCCAGTACGGACAGATCTTTTGGGAGAGGCTACGAGCAGTACTTC
>.|TRBV24-1|TRBD1|TRBJ1-2|13
CATSDPDRAGYTF
TGTGCCACCAGTGATCCGGACAGGGCTGGCTACACCTTC
>.|TRBV30|TRBD1|TRBJ1-4|13
CAWGTGFNEKLFF
TGTGCCTGGGGGACAGGCTTTAATGAAAAACTGTTTTTT
>.|TRBV19|TRBD1|TRBJ2-7|13
CASTGQGRYEQYF
TGTGCCAGTACCGGACAGGGACGTTACGAGCAGTACTTC
>.|TRBV9|TRBD1|TRBJ1-1|19
CASSVNPSGQSGPHTEAFF
TGTGCCAGCAGCGTGAACCCCTCGGGACAGTCGGGCCCCCACACTGAAGCTTTCTTT
>.|TRBV12-3/TRBV12-4|.|TRBJ1-5|13
CASSIGGGQPQHF
TGTGCCAGCAGCATAGGCGGGGGTCAGCCCCAGCATTTT
>.|TRBV28|.|TRBJ1-2|13
CASSSLANYGYTF
TGTGCCAGCAGTTCCCTCGCTAACTATGGCTACACCTTC
>.|TRBV19|TRBD1|TRBJ2-3|16
CASRIPGGEARDTQYF
TGTGCCAGTAGGATACCAGGGGGCGAGGCGCGGGATACGCAGTATTTT
>.|TRBV28|.|TRBJ1-3|11
CASSLGGDPIF
TGTGCCAGCAGTTTGGGAGGGGACCCCATTTTT
>.|TRBV6-5|TRBD2|TRBJ2-3|15
CASSFGLAAADTQYF
TGTGCCAGCAGTTTTGGACTAGCTGCGGCAGATACGCAGTATTTT
>.|TRBV19|TRBD2|TRBJ2-1|15
CASSTSGNPGNEQFF
TGTGCCAGTAGTACTAGCGGGAACCCTGGGAATGAGCAGTTCTTC
>.|TRBV18|.|TRBJ1-1|18
CASSPRFDTGIKQDEAFF
TGTGCCAGCTCACCACGTTTTGACACAGGGATTAAGCAGGATGAAGCTTTCTTT
>.|TRBV2|.|TRBJ2-2|15
CASRLQGPNTGELFF
TGTGCCAGCAGATTACAGGGCCCGAACACCGGGGAGCTGTTTTTT
>.|TRBV2|.|TRBJ2-2|14
CASRPVSRTGELFF
TGTGCCAGCAGGCCCGTGAGCCGCACCGGGGAGCTGTTTTTT
>.|TRBV10-3|TRBD2|TRBJ2-1|17
CAISETLRLAGNNEQFF
TGTGCCATCAGTGAGACCCTCCGACTAGCGGGGAACAATGAGCAGTTCTTC
>.|TRBV9|TRBD1|TRBJ1-2|16
CASSPSPGTGLYGYTF
TGTGCCAGCAGCCCTAGCCCCGGGACAGGGCTTTATGGCTACACCTTC
>.|TRBV5-4|TRBD1|TRBJ1-2|16
CASSLTGQGTIYGYTF
TGTGCCAGCAGCTTGACTGGACAGGGCACTATCTATGGCTACACCTTC